The 18 T cell receptor beta chains reported below all come from one sample, sequenced in a study of tumor and adjacent non-tumor tissue in lung cancer. TCRbeta libraries were built with three rounds of nested PCR, modified from ARM-PCR. TCRdb analysed the multiplex PCR reads with MiXCR anew, one entry per CDR3 protein. The sample has more than 70,000 distinct CDR3 sequences; around three fifths are singletons. No cell sorting was done before RNA was extracted from the tissue. The sequenced sample consisted of lung tumor tissue. These TCRs come from a man between 65 and 79 years old with non-small cell lung cancer.

This clonotype was recorded at least ten times. The gene calls are TRBV25-1 and TRBJ1-2, with TRBD1 identical over 11 bases. J gave up 4 bases and V 4 bases, and 5 bases lay outside the gene matches. CDR1 and CDR2 (germline): MGHDK, SYGVNS. The CDR3 sequence is 15 residues long. In nucleotides, the CDR3 is TGTGCCAGCAGTGGGGGACAGGGGGGGATCTATGGCTACACCTTC. It codes for CASSGGQGGIYGYTF.

The V gene is TRBV6-5, the J gene TRBJ2-5, with 10 bases fitting TRBD1. This CDR3 has 13 amino acids. Germline lookup yields CDR1 MNHEY and CDR2 SVGAGI. The CDR3 nucleotides are TGTGCAAGCGGGACAGGGGAACGGGGGACCCAGTACTTC. This gives the protein CASGTGERGTQYF.

Note on this clonotype: The junction departs from germline at one end; a sequencing error may be responsible. The chain is built from TRBV29-1 and TRBJ2-3; a possible D gene is TRBD2 (6 bases). The CDR3 length is 14 residues. In germline, CDR1 is SQVTM, CDR2 ANQGSEA. In DNA, the CDR3 is TGCAGCGTTGCCCCCTGGAGGGGCCAAGATACGCAATATTTT. It specifies CSVAPWRGQDTQYF.

With respect to this clonotype: A read error may produce the germline difference seen at one junction end. The chain carries TRBV11-2 and TRBJ2-3, with no clear D. The CDR3 has 16 amino acids. CDR1 SGHAT and CDR2 FQNNGV come from the germline V gene. This CDR3 reads CAGSLGVLSGTDTQYF. DNA of the CDR3: TGTGCCGGCAGCTTAGGCGTACTGTCTGGCACAGATACGCAGTATTTT.

Worth noting for this clonotype: A read error may explain this, as a much larger clone is one base away. The rearrangement uses TRBV28 and TRBJ2-3; D remains ambiguous. The CDR3 extends over 14 amino acids. CDR1 is MDHEN and CDR2 is SYDVKM in the germline V gene. The V end was cut by 2 bases, the J end by 3 bases, with 9 bases between. CDR3 sequence reads: CASSLTRETDTQYF. CDR3 nucleotide sequence: TGTGCCAGCAGTTTAACGAGAGAGACAGATACGCAGTATTTT.

With respect to this clonotype: A read error is possible here, since a much larger clone lies one base away. This is likely a read error, given that the CDR3 carries no conserved phenylalanine or tryptophan at its end. The V call is TRBV20-1, the J call TRBJ2-7; 12 bases align to TRBD2. Germline CDR1 DFQATT, CDR2 SNEGSKA (reference sequence). The V and J ends lost 1 base and 2 bases, in that order; junction bases with no gene match: 12. CDR3 length: 18 amino acids. The CDR3 is CSARGRLAGGYQTYEQYL. CDR3 DNA sequence: TGCAGTGCTAGAGGTCGGCTAGCGGGAGGGTATCAGACCTACGAGCAGTACTTA.

On this clonotype itself: A read error may account for a junction end that differs from germline. This chain uses TRBV6-5 with TRBJ2-3; D is unresolved. The DNA end is more similar to TRBJ1-5, so the J call may be wrong. CDR3 length: 14 residues. Germline values: CDR1 MNHEY, CDR2 SVGAGI. This CDR3 reads CASSTAGRKDTQHF. In DNA form, the CDR3 reads TGCGCCAGCAGTACAGCCGGGAGGAAAGATACGCAGCATTTT.

Note on this clonotype: Germline is not matched at one junction end, which may reflect a read error. The V and J genes are TRBV11-2 and TRBJ2-2; TRBD1 or TRBD2 may be the D gene (6 bases each). This CDR3 spans 15 amino acids. CDR1 and CDR2 from the germline V gene are SGHAT and FQNNGV. The CDR3 DNA follows: TGTGCCAGCAGCCACCACAGGAGGGGGACCGAGGAGCTGTTTTTT. It translates to CASSHHRRGTEELFF.

This clonotype was counted many times. The genes are TRBV29-1 and TRBJ2-5; TRBD1 matches 9 bases. There are 15 residues in the CDR3. V was clipped by 2 bases and J by 4 bases; unmatched bases: 8. Looked up from germline, CDR1 is SQVTM and CDR2 is ANQGSEA. The CDR3 nucleotides read TGCAGCGTTGAACGGCCTGACAGGGGGGGAGAGACCCAGTACTTC. This codes for CSVERPDRGGETQYF.

Points on this clonotype: Given the absence of the conserved phenylalanine or tryptophan at the CDR3 end, a read error is likely. The chain couples TRBV7-9 to TRBJ2-1; D is ambiguous. Trimming pared 0 bases from V and 6 bases from J, leaving 9 bases between. The CDR3 sequence is 14 residues long. The V gene's germline CDR1 is SEHNR and CDR2 FQNEAQ (reference sequence). The CDR3 spells CASSLAGVGNEQFL. The CDR3 DNA reads as TGTGCCAGCAGCTTAGCAGGAGTCGGCAATGAGCAGTTCCTC.

As regards this clonotype: No conserved phenylalanine or tryptophan is present at the end of the CDR3, so a read error is the likely explanation. The chain carries TRBV6-1 and TRBJ2-2; TRBD1 might be the D (6 bases). Germline V gives CDR1 MNHNS, CDR2 SASEGT. There are 14 residues in the CDR3. The CDR3 bases are TGTGCCAGTTACACCACAGGGAACACGGGGGAGCTGTTTCTT. Translation: CASYTTGNTGELFL.

In regard to this clonotype: The germline gene is not matched at one end of the junction; a read error may be the cause. J is TRBJ2-5 and V is TRBV11-2; 7 bases align to TRBD2. This CDR3 comprises 15 residues. The germline V gene has CDR1 SGHAT and CDR2 FQNNGV. The DNA for the CDR3 is TGTGCCAGCAGCTTAGATCGGGGGGTTGGAAAGTCCCAGTACTTT. It translates to CASSLDRGVGKSQYF.

Concerning this clonotype itself: The junction differs from germline at one of its ends, possibly a read error. The chain is built from TRBV11-1 and TRBJ2-5; a weak D match, TRBD1 (5 bases). CDR3 length: 15 amino acids. CDR1 SGHAT and CDR2 FQDESV come from the germline V gene (reference sequence). DNA for the CDR3: TGTGCCAACAACTTATCCTCCAGGGTTCAAGAGACGCAGTACTTC. Protein: CANNLSSRVQETQYF.

For this clonotype: The final CDR3 position lacks the conserved phenylalanine or tryptophan, pointing to a likely read error. CDR3 loop: CASSDRLGKETQYI. CDR3 sequence (DNA): TGCGCCAGCAGCGACAGACTAGGGAAGGAGACCCAGTACATC. V is TRBV5-1 and J is TRBJ2-5, with D perhaps TRBD2 (6 bases). Per germline, CDR1 SGHRS and CDR2 YFSETQ. The CDR3 loop spans 14 amino acids. V lost 4 bases, J lost 5 bases, and 15 bases lay in between.

Notes on this clonotype: A much larger clone differs by one base, so this may be a read error. In DNA, the CDR3 is TGTGCCAGCAGCCGGGGGCAGGGGGAGCCCCAGCATTTT. It encodes CASSRGQGEPQHF. The chain links TRBV5-6 to TRBJ1-5; 7 bases line up with TRBD1. The J segment lost 8 bases and the V segment lost 4 bases, leaving 6 bases of the junction unmatched. The CDR3 loop spans 13 amino acids. CDR1 and CDR2 (germline): SGHDT, YYEEEE.

As DNA, the CDR3 is TGTGCCAGCAGCTTGGGGGGGTTGAAGACCGGGGAGCTGTTTTTT. Its protein product is CASSLGGLKTGELFF. The rearrangement links TRBV7-6 to TRBJ2-2; 7 bases are a match to TRBD2. V lost 3 bases and J lost 5; bases outside the gene matches: 6. CDR1 and CDR2 from the germline V gene are SGHVS and FNYEAQ. The CDR3 extends over 15 amino acids.

This clonotype has a single count. Possible read error: a much larger clone is one base away. The chain joins TRBV12-3 or TRBV12-4 to TRBJ1-1; possibly TRBD1 for D (6 bases). The CDR3 runs 14 residues. In DNA, the CDR3 is TGTGACAGCAAAATTACAGGGCCGCGGTCTGAAGCTTTCTTT. Protein product: CDSKITGPRSEAFF.

As to this clonotype: Given a much more abundant clone one base away, this may be a read error. V gene TRBV28 combines with J gene TRBJ2-1; 9 positions match TRBD1. From germline, CDR1 is MDHEN and CDR2 SYDVKM. The CDR3 is 12 amino acids. J was trimmed by 15 bases and V by 4 bases; bases with no gene match: 7. The CDR3 DNA reads as TGTGCCAGCAGTTCCAAGACAGGGGGTTCGTTCTTC. Translation: CASSSKTGGSFF.